The source of this T cell receptor beta chain is a study of cytomegalovirus exposure and HLA in healthy donors. Whole-study results and caveats: Indistinguishable V segments, including TRBV6-2 and TRBV6-3, were excluded. The majority of CMV-associated TCR beta chains were reported as apparently HLA-restricted in a later analysis. The only immune exposure information that was available was CMV serostatus. A list of roughly 160 TCR beta chains associated with cytomegalovirus was given.

CDR1 SNHLY and CDR2 FYNNEI come from the germline V gene. Between the trimmed V and J ends, which lost 8 bases and 5 bases, there was a span of 18 bases. The CDR3 is 15 residues long. Primers included in the PCR were 60 Vbeta and 13 Jbeta primers. Only in-frame clones appear in the TCRdb table, and some are missing; sequencing was by immunoSEQ multiplex PCR. The sample contains over 65,000 clones, approximately 80% of which appear only once. This clone has a handful of counts. Its cognate antigen is unknown. The specimen was PBMCs. The rearrangement joins TRBV2 to TRBJ2-2; tentatively, D is TRBD2 (6 bases). This TCR came from a man aged 45-60 years in good health and CMV-seronegative. The CDR3 spells CASRTALGGTGELFF. CDR3 DNA: TGTGCCAGCCGGACCGCTCTTGGAGGGACCGGGGAGCTGTTTTTT.